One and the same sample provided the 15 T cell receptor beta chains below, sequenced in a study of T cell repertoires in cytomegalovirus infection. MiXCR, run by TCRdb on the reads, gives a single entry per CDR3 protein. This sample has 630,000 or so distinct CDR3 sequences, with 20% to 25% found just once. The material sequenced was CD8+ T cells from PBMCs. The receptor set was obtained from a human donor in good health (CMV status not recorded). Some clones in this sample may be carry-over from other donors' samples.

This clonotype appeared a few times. CDR3 residues: CATRRGLNQPQHF. The CDR3 bases are TGTGCCACCCGACGGGGGCTAAATCAGCCCCAGCATTTT. This chain connects TRBV7-9 to TRBJ1-5, with TRBD1 as a possible D gene (6 bases). This CDR3 contains 13 residues. V was clipped by 10 bases and J by 4 bases, with 14 bases between them. Per the germline V gene, CDR1 is SEHNR and CDR2 is FQNEAQ (reference sequence).

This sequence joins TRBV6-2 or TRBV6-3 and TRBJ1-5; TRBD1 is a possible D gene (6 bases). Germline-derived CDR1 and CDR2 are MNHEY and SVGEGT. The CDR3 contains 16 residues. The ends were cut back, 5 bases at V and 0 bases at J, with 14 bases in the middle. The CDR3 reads CASSGRDKNSNQPQHF. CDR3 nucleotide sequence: TGTGCCAGCAGTGGCCGGGACAAGAATAGCAATCAGCCCCAGCATTTT.

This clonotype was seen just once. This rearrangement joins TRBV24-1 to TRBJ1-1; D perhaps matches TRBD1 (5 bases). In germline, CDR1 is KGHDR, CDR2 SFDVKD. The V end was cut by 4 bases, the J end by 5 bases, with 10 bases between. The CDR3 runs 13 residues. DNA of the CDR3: TGTGCCACCAGTGAGAGGGGCTATACTGAAGCTTTCTTT. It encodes CATSERGYTEAFF.

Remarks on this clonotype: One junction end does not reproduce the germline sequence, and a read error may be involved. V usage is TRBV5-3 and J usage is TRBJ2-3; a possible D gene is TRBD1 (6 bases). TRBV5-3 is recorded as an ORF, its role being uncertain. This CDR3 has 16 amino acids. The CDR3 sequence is CASSLPETGYTDTQYF. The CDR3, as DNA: TGTGCCAGCAGCTTGCCCGAGACAGGATACACAGATACGCAGTATTTT.

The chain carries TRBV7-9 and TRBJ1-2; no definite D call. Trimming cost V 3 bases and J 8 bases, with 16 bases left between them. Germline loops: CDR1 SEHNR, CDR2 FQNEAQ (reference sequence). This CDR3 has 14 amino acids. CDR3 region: CASSFPQHTQGYTF. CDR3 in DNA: TGTGCCAGCAGCTTCCCACAGCACACCCAGGGCTACACCTTC.

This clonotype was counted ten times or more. Written as DNA, the CDR3 is TGTGCCAGCAGCCGGGGCATGAACACTGAAGCTTTCTTT. It translates to CASSRGMNTEAFF. J is TRBJ1-1 and V is TRBV7-6; TRBD1 is a possible D gene (5 bases). Per the germline V gene, CDR1 is SGHVS and CDR2 is FNYEAQ. V dropped 5 bases and J dropped 0 bases, with 7 bases sitting between them. The CDR3 is 13 amino acids. Combining the CDR3 with reference TRBV7-6 and TRBJ1-1 gives the whole variable domain GAGVSQSPRYKVTKRGQDVALRCDPISGHVSLYWYRQALGQGPEFLTYFNYEAQQDKSGLPNDRFSAERPEGSISTLTIQRTEQRDSAMYRCASSRGMNTEAFFGQGTRLTVV.

CDR3 sequence reads: CASSFSRTGDYGYTF. CDR3 sequence (DNA): TGTGCCAGTAGTTTTTCTCGGACAGGGGACTATGGCTACACCTTC. The genes are TRBV19 and TRBJ1-2, with 9 bases that match TRBD1. Per the germline V gene, CDR1 is LNHDA and CDR2 is SQIVND (reference sequence). The V gene end was trimmed by 5 bases and the J gene end by 3 bases; junction bases not matched to a gene: 7. This CDR3 contains 15 residues.

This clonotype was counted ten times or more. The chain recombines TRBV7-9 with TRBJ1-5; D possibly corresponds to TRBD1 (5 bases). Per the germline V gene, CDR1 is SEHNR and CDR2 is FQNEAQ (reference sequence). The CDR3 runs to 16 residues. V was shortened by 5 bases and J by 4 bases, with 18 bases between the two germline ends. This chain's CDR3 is CASSHRDLGRNQPQHF. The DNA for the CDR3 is TGTGCCAGCAGCCATCGGGACCTCGGGAGGAATCAGCCCCAGCATTTT. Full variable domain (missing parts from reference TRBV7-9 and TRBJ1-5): DTGVSQNPRHKITKRGQNVTFRCDPISEHNRLYWYRQTLGQGPEFLTYFQNEAQLEKSRLLSDRFSAERPKGSFSTLEIQRTEQGDSAMYLCASSHRDLGRNQPQHFGDGTRLSIL.

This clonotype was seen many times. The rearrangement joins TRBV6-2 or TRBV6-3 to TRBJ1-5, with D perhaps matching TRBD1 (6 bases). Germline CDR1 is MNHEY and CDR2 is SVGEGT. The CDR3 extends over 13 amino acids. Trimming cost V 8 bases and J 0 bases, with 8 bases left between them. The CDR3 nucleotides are TGTGCCAGCGGACAGTTTAGCAATCAGCCCCAGCATTTT. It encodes CASGQFSNQPQHF.

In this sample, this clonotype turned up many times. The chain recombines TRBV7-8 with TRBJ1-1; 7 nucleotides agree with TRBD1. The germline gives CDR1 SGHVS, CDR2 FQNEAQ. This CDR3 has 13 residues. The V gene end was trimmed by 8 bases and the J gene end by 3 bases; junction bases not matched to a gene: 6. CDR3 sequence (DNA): TGTGCCAGCGCGACAGGGACATACACTGAAGCTTTCTTT. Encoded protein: CASATGTYTEAFF.

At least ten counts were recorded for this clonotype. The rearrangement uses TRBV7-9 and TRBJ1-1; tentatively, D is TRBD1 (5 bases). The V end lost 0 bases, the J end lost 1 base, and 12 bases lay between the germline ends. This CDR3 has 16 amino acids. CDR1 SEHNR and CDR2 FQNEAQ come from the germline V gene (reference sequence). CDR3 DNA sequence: TGTGCCAGCAGCTTAGCCTGGGGGGGGGAGAACACTGAAGCTTTCTTT. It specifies CASSLAWGGENTEAFF.

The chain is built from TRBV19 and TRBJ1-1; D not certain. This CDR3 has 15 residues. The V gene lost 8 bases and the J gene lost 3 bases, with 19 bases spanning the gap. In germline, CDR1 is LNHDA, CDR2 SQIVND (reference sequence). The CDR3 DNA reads TGTGCCAGTGGCTTCGGTAGGCAGAGAGACACTGAAGCTTTCTTT. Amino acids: CASGFGRQRDTEAFF.

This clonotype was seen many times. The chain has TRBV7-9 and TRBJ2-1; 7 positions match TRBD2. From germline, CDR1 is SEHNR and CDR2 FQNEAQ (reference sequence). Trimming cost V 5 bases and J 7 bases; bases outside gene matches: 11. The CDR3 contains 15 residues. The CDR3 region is CASSHSPREKNEQFF. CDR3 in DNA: TGTGCCAGCAGCCACTCCCCGCGGGAGAAGAATGAGCAGTTCTTC.

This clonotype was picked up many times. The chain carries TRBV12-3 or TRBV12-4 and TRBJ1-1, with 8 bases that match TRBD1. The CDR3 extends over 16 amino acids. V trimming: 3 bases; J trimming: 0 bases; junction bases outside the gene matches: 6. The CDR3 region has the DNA TGTGCCAGCAGTTTCGAGACAGGGGCGATGAACACTGAAGCTTTCTTT. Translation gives CASSFETGAMNTEAFF.

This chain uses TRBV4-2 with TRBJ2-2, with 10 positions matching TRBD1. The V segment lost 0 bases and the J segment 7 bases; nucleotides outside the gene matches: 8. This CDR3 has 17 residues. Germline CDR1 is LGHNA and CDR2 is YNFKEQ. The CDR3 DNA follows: TGTGCCAGCAGCCAAGAGTTGGGGACAGGGGTTATCGGGGAGCTGTTTTTT. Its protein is CASSQELGTGVIGELFF.